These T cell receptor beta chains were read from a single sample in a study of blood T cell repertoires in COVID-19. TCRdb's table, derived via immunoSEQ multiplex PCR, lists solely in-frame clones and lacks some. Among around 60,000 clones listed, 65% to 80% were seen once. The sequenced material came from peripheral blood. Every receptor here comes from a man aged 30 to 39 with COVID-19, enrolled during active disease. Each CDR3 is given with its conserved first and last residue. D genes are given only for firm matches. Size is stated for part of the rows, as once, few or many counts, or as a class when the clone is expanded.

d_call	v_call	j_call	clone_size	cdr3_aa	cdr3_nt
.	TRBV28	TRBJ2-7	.	CASSLPGLPYEQYF	TGTGCCAGCAGTTTACCTGGACTGCCCTACGAGCAGTACTTC
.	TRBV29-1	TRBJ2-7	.	CSAETRTYEQYF	TGCAGCGCTGAGACACGTACCTACGAGCAGTACTTC
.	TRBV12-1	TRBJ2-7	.	CASSFEQFGGQVLF	TGTGCCAGCAGCTTTGAGCAGTTTGGGGGACAGGTCCTCTTC
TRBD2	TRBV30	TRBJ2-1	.	CAWSLAGNEQFF	TGTGCCTGGAGCCTAGCGGGTAATGAGCAGTTCTTC
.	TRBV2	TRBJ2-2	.	CASSEVPHSSNTGELFF	TGTGCCAGCAGTGAGGTCCCTCACTCCTCGAACACCGGGGAGCTGTTTTTT
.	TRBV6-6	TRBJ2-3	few	CASSYSNPGGTDTQYF	TGTGCCAGCAGTTACTCGAATCCAGGGGGCACAGATACGCAGTATTTT
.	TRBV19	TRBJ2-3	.	CASSIPRVTDTQYF	TGTGCCAGTAGTATCCCCAGGGTCACAGATACGCAGTATTTT
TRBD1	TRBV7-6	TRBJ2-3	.	CASSIYTDRVGDTQYF	TGTGCCAGCAGCATTTACACGGACAGGGTGGGAGATACGCAGTATTTT
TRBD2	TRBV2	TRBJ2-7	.	CASSEPALLAGVQYEQYF	TGTGCCAGCAGTGAACCGGCGTTACTAGCGGGAGTACAGTACGAGCAGTACTTC
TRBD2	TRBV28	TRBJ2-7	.	CASSKRILAAYEQYF	TGTGCCAGCAGCAAAAGGATACTAGCGGCCTACGAGCAGTACTTC